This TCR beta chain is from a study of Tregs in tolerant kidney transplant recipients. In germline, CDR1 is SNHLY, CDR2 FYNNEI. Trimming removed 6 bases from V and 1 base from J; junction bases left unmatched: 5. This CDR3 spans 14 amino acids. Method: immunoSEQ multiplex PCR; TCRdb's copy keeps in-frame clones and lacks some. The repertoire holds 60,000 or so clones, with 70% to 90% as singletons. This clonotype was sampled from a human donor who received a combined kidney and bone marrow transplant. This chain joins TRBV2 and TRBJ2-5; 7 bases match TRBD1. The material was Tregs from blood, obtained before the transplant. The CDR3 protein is CASRGTASQETQYF. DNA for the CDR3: TGTGCCAGCAGAGGGACAGCGAGCCAAGAGACCCAGTACTTC.